A selection of T cell receptor beta chains follows, all from one sample in a study of CD8 T cells in Susac syndrome. TCRdb used MiXCR to reprocess the immunoSEQ multiplex PCR reads, holding one entry per CDR3 protein. The sample contains about 250,000 distinct CDR3 sequences, about 94% of which appear only once. Sequencing was carried out using CD4+ T cells from PBMCs. All receptors derive from a human donor with multiple sclerosis. CDR3s include the opening cysteine and the closing phenylalanine or tryptophan. Some rows mark clone size as missing; the rest say once, few, many or name a class of expanded clone.

size: NA
J: TRBJ2-2
V: TRBV11-2
CDR3: CASSPGLGADTGELFF

size: once
J: TRBJ1-2
V: TRBV9
CDR3: CASSPSGGFNYGYTF

size: NA
J: TRBJ1-1
V: TRBV28
CDR3: CASSSSGTYPRDTEAFF

size: NA
J: TRBJ2-2
V: TRBV19
CDR3: CASSRGLAGVAGELFF

size: NA
J: TRBJ2-3
V: TRBV18
CDR3: CASSPGAQNTQYF

size: NA
J: TRBJ2-7
V: TRBV4-1
CDR3: CASSPRGPGGYEQYF

size: NA
J: TRBJ1-1
V: TRBV12-3/TRBV12-4
CDR3: CASSLVEGTEAFF

size: NA
J: TRBJ2-1
V: TRBV9
CDR3: CASSGADLLAGVAREQFF

size: NA
J: TRBJ1-5
V: TRBV18
CDR3: CASSPIPPGGGQPQHF

size: once
J: TRBJ1-1
V: TRBV5-1
CDR3: CASSFRWWLQGRINTEAFF

size: once
J: TRBJ2-5
V: TRBV9
CDR3: CASSSRAGADGQETQYF

size: NA
J: TRBJ2-5
V: TRBV2
CDR3: CARGLKETQYF

size: NA
J: TRBJ1-1
V: TRBV20-1
CDR3: CSAQGGTGNTEAFF

size: NA
J: TRBJ2-2
V: TRBV7-2
CDR3: CASSLVGVNTGELFF

size: NA
J: TRBJ2-5
V: TRBV5-1
CDR3: CASSLELGPGQRSPQQTQYF

size: NA
J: TRBJ2-2
V: TRBV30
CDR3: CAWSPQGAGELFF

size: NA
J: TRBJ2-1
V: TRBV4-1
CDR3: CASRGDEQLF

size: NA
J: TRBJ2-3
V: TRBV5-1
CDR3: CASRTARGTDLTDTQYF

size: NA
J: TRBJ1-4
V: TRBV9
CDR3: CASSVAGQGGEKLFF

size: NA
J: TRBJ2-5
V: TRBV11-1
CDR3: CASSFGDGGQETQYF

size: NA
J: TRBJ1-5
V: TRBV5-6
CDR3: CASSLRRGGDQPQHF

size: NA
J: TRBJ1-3
V: TRBV10-3
CDR3: CAISEDRISGNTIYF

size: once
J: TRBJ2-7
V: TRBV29-1
CDR3: CSVLPSPGTGYWENEQYF

size: once
J: TRBJ1-5
V: TRBV6-1
CDR3: CASSETGPDGQPQHF

size: few
J: TRBJ2-5
V: TRBV7-2
CDR3: CASSSPQPPQYF

size: few
J: TRBJ2-7
V: TRBV12-3/TRBV12-4
CDR3: CASRRANEQYF

size: NA
J: TRBJ1-1
V: TRBV6-1
CDR3: CASILGLNTEAFF

size: NA
J: TRBJ2-3
V: TRBV5-1
CDR3: CASSSTGTSGESQYF

size: NA
J: TRBJ2-4
V: TRBV27
CDR3: CASQRAGPGGIQYF

size: NA
J: TRBJ2-2
V: TRBV2
CDR3: CATGEENQGTGELFF

size: NA
J: TRBJ1-2
V: TRBV27
CDR3: CASSFTGLEYNYGYTF

size: NA
J: TRBJ2-5
V: TRBV7-8
CDR3: CASSPGLAGAETQYF

size: NA
J: TRBJ2-3
V: TRBV28
CDR3: CASSPRRDWGTDTQYF

size: once
J: TRBJ1-3
V: TRBV7-8
CDR3: CASSLGAAFSGNTIYF

size: NA
J: TRBJ2-2
V: TRBV7-9
CDR3: CASSLHSGNTGELFF

size: NA
J: TRBJ2-1
V: TRBV6-2/TRBV6-3
CDR3: CASSQGGLGEQFF

size: NA
J: TRBJ2-4
V: TRBV20-1
CDR3: CSASPLAAKNIQYF

size: once
J: TRBJ2-3
V: TRBV7-2
CDR3: CASSLAMRLAGGGTDTQYF

size: NA
J: TRBJ1-6
V: TRBV28
CDR3: CASTETYNSPLHF

size: few
J: TRBJ2-3
V: TRBV5-4
CDR3: CASSSGRSTDTQYF

size: NA
J: TRBJ1-5
V: TRBV20-1
CDR3: CSASSRGDQPQHF

size: NA
J: TRBJ2-3
V: TRBV24-1
CDR3: CATAETSTDTQYF